This T cell receptor (beta chain) emerged from a study of STAT5B mutations in CD4+ large granular lymphocyte leukemia. The survey-level immunoSEQ assay was used. Assay: immunoSEQ multiplex PCR; the TCRdb copy retains only in-frame clones and omits some. The sample holds about 25,000 clones, around 86% seen once. Note on this clone: No antigen is known for it.

The CDR3 is made up of 14 amino acids. CDR1 is MNHEY, CDR2 SVGAGI, per germline. The V end lost 4 bases, the J end lost 7 bases, and 13 bases lay between the germline ends. Study-wide points: The CD4+ versus CD8+ T-LGLL clonality difference may reflect limited sample size. Compared with healthy controls (2/35), patient top clones favored TRBV06 (8/27).

The TCR comes from a human donor in good health. Material for sequencing was CD4+ T cells from blood buffy coats. The V and J genes are TRBV6-5 and TRBJ2-2, with D possibly TRBD1 on 6 matching bases. The CDR3 loop reads CASSSQGRVGELFF. The CDR3 DNA reads TGTGCCAGCAGTTCCCAGGGGCGCGTCGGGGAGCTGTTTTTT.